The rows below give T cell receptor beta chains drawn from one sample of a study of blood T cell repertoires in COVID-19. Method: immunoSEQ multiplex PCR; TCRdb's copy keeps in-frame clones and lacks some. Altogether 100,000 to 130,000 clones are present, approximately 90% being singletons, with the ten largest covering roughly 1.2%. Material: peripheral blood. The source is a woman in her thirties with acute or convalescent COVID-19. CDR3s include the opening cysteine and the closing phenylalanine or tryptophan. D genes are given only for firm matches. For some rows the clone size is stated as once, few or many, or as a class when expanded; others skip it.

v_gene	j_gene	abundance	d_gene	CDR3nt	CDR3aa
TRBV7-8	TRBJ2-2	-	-	TGTGCCAGCAGCTTAGCCCCGGGGGCGAACACCGGGGAGCTGTTTTTT	CASSLAPGANTGELFF
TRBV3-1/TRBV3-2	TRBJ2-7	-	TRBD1	TGTGCCAGCAGCGTCGGACAGGGCTCCTACGAGCAGTACTTC	CASSVGQGSYEQYF
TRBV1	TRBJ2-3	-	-	TGCACCAGCAGCCAAGGGGGGGGGCGCACAGATACGCAGTATTTT	CTSSQGGGRTDTQYF
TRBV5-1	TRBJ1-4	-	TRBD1	TGCGCCAGCAGCTCCGGGACAGAGGGTGAAAAACTGTTTTTT	CASSSGTEGEKLFF
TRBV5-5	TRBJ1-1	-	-	TGTGCCTCAAAAGGACAATCGAACACTGAAGCTTTCTTT	CASKGQSNTEAFF
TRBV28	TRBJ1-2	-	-	TGTGCCAGCAAAACGGGGGGGCCTGCCAACTATGGCTACACCTTC	CASKTGGPANYGYTF
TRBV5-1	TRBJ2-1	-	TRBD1	TGCGCCAGCAGCCCGGCGACAGGGAAGAAGTACAATGAGCAGTTCTTC	CASSPATGKKYNEQFF
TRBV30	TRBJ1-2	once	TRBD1	TGTGCCTGGGGACAGGGGCGCGGTGGCTACACCTTC	CAWGQGRGGYTF
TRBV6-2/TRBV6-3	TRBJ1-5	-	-	TGTGCCAGCAGTTACAGCCGTCAGCCCCAGCATTTT	CASSYSRQPQHF
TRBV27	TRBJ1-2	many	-	TGTGCCAGCAGTCGTCAGGGCCTCTATGGCTACACCTTC	CASSRQGLYGYTF
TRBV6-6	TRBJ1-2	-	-	TGTGCCAGCAGTTATTCCAGGGAACGTGGCTACACCTTC	CASSYSRERGYTF
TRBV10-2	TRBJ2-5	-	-	TGCGCCAGCAGTGACCCCAGGGGTCGGGAGACCCAGTACTTC	CASSDPRGRETQYF
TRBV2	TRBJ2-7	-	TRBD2	TGTGCCAGCAGTGCCGGGACTAGCGGGGTGCTGACCTACGAGCAGTACTTC	CASSAGTSGVLTYEQYF
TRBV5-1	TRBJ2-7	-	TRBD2	TGCGCCAGCAGCTTGGGTCTAGCGGGGGCCTACGAGCAGTACTTC	CASSLGLAGAYEQYF
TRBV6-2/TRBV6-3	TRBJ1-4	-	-	TGTGCCAGCAGTTACTCGGGGCAGGGCTTACTGTTTTTT	CASSYSGQGLLFF
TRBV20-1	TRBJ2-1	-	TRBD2	TGCAGTGCTAGTTCCCCTAGCGGGAGGCCCAGTGGTGAGCAGTTCTTC	CSASSPSGRPSGEQFF
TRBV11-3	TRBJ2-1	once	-	TGTGCCAGCAGCTTTTCTGATGAGCAGTTCTTC	CASSFSDEQFF
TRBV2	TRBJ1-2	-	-	TGTGCCAGCAGTGGGACTGTTTATGGCTACACCTTC	CASSGTVYGYTF
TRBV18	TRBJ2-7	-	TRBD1	TGTGCCAGCTCACCAGGGACAGAACCTTCCAAGCAGTACTTC	CASSPGTEPSKQYF
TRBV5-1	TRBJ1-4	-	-	TGCGCCAGCAGCTTAGTGGCGGTAACTAATGAAAAACTGTTTTTT	CASSLVAVTNEKLFF
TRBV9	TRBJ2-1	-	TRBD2	TGTGCCAGCAGCTCCGGACTAGTCTTGTACAATGAGCAGTTCTTC	CASSSGLVLYNEQFF
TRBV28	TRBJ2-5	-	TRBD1	TGTGCCAGCAGTACCTTCGGGACAGCTAAAGAGACCCAGTACTTC	CASSTFGTAKETQYF